The clone carrying this T cell receptor (beta chain) was detected once. As yet, its antigen is unknown. This sample was taken from a study of tumor-infiltrating lymphocytes in localized non-small cell lung cancer. As for the study in general: Several tumor histologies, both smoking statuses, and some post-neoadjuvant chemotherapy samples were included.

Germline V gene sequence: CDR1 KGHSH, CDR2 LQKENI. The CDR3 consists of 14 residues. V lost 3 bases, J lost 0 bases, and 6 bases lay in between. The protocol was immunoSEQ multiplex PCR, while the TCRdb copy is restricted to in-frame clones and leaves out a portion. The sample carries approximately 13,000 clones, roughly 70% recorded once. Study-wide findings and caveats: Tumor T-cell fraction from TCR sequencing was not associated with recurrence-free survival (p = 0.61). Compared with uninvolved lung, tumors showed higher T cell infiltration by TCRbeta sequencing.

This clonotype was obtained from a human donor with non-small cell lung cancer. The rearrangement links TRBV18 to TRBJ1-3, with D uncertain. Sequenced: lung tumor tissue. CDR3: CASSPNNSGNTIYF. In DNA, the CDR3 is TGTGCCAGCTCACCCAACAACTCTGGAAACACCATATATTTT.